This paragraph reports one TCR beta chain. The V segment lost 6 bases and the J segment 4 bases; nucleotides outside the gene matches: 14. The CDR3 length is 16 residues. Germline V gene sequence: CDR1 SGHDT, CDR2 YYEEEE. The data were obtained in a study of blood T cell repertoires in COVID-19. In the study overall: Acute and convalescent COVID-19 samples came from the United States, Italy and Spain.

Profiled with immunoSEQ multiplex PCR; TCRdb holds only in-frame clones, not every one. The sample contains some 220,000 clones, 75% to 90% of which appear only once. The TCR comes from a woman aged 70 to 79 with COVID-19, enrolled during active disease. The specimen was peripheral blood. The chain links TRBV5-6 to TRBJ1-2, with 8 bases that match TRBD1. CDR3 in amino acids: CASTDGQGGRGYGYTF. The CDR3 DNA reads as TGTGCCAGCACCGACGGACAGGGAGGAAGGGGCTATGGCTACACCTTC.